This is a list of T cell receptor beta chains from one sample in a study of T cell repertoires in cytomegalovirus infection. TCRdb itself ran the reads through MiXCR, one entry per CDR3 protein. The table has a few hundred thousand distinct CDR3 sequences, roughly a sixth seen once. The specimen was PBMCs. These receptors all come from a human donor in good health (CMV status not recorded). Some clones in this sample may be carry-over from other donors' samples. CDR3s include the opening cysteine and the closing phenylalanine or tryptophan. The D gene is left open where the match is weak. Size is omitted from some rows. Given values are once, few, many or a class for expanded clones.

D | size | J | V | DNA | CDR3
. | . | TRBJ2-6 | TRBV13 | TGTGCCAGCCGAAGTGCCTCTGGGGCCAACGTCCTGACTTTC | CASRSASGANVLTF
TRBD1 | many | TRBJ2-3 | TRBV28 | TGTGCCAGCAGCTCCGACAGGGGGCGGTTCACAGATACGCAGTATTTT | CASSSDRGRFTDTQYF
TRBD1 | few | TRBJ2-5 | TRBV20-1 | TGCAGTGCTAGAGACCAGGGGGCCCTAGAGACCCAGTACTTC | CSARDQGALETQYF
TRBD2 | . | TRBJ2-1 | TRBV6-1 | TGTGCCAGCAGTGAAGGGCGGGGGGGGGCCTACAATGAGCAGTTCTTC | CASSEGRGGAYNEQFF
. | many | TRBJ1-1 | TRBV6-1 | TGTGCCAGCAGTGAACCCCAAAAAGCTTTCTTT | CASSEPQKAFF
TRBD1 | few | TRBJ1-2 | TRBV7-9 | TGTGCCAGCAGTGACGGACAGGGACCCTATGGCTACACCTTC | CASSDGQGPYGYTF
TRBD1 | many | TRBJ2-2 | TRBV5-1 | TGCGCCAGCAGCTACGACAGGGGGACCCCCGGGGAGCTGTTTTTT | CASSYDRGTPGELFF
. | few | TRBJ2-7 | TRBV19 | TGTGCCAGTAGTAAGGGATCAGCCCTTTCCTACGAGCAGTACTTC | CASSKGSALSYEQYF
. | . | TRBJ1-5 | TRBV7-8 | TGTGCCGGCAGCTTAGTGGGGGGGGGGGGGGCCAATCAGCCCCAGCATTTT | CAGSLVGGGGANQPQHF
. | many | TRBJ2-5 | TRBV12-3/TRBV12-4 | TGTGCCAGCAGTTTGGGAGTCACCGGGACCCAAGAGACCCAGTACTTC | CASSLGVTGTQETQYF
. | . | TRBJ1-1 | TRBV28 | TGTGCCAGTCTCTCCGGGACCCAGAGGGCTTTCTTT | CASLSGTQRAFF
TRBD2 | many | TRBJ2-1 | TRBV12-3/TRBV12-4 | TGTGCCAGCAGCTCGCTAGCGGGGGCTTACAATGAGCAGTTCTTC | CASSSLAGAYNEQFF
TRBD1 | . | TRBJ2-7 | TRBV20-1 | TGCAGTGCCAGTAGACAGGGGAACGAGCAGTACTTC | CSASRQGNEQYF
TRBD1 | . | TRBJ2-7 | TRBV28 | TGTGCCAGCAGTGCCCCCGGGACAGGGTCCTACGAGCAGTACTTC | CASSAPGTGSYEQYF
. | few | TRBJ2-3 | TRBV4-1 | TGCGCCAGCAGCCAAGCAATAGTTTCAGATACGCAGTATTTT | CASSQAIVSDTQYF
. | many | TRBJ1-3 | TRBV7-2 | TGTGCCAGCAGCTCTTACAGGGATTCTGGAAACACCATATATTTT | CASSSYRDSGNTIYF
. | few | TRBJ2-5 | TRBV11-1 | TGTGCCAGCAGCTTAGATGAGCGGATCCAAGAGACCCAGTACTTC | CASSLDERIQETQYF
. | few | TRBJ2-6 | TRBV5-1 | TGCGCCAGCAGCTTTCGGGGGGACAGCTGGGCCAACGTCCTGACTTTC | CASSFRGDSWANVLTF
TRBD1 | few | TRBJ2-3 | TRBV20-1 | TGCAGTGCCCTAGGACAGGGTAAGGGTACGCAGTATTTT | CSALGQGKGTQYF
. | many | TRBJ2-1 | TRBV12-3/TRBV12-4 | TGTGCCAGCAGTCCCGGATACAATGAGCAGTTCTTC | CASSPGYNEQFF
TRBD1 | many | TRBJ1-3 | TRBV4-2 | TGTGCCAGCAGCTCCCGGGACAGGGGGCGTTTTGCCGACCGGGGAAACACCATATATTTT | CASSSRDRGRFADRGNTIYF
. | . | TRBJ1-5 | TRBV11-2 | TGTGCCAGCAGCTTTGGTCGGTATCAGCCCCAGCATTTT | CASSFGRYQPQHF
. | many | TRBJ2-2 | TRBV24-1 | TGTGCCACCATGCGTGGACAAGACACCGGGGAGCTGTTTTTT | CATMRGQDTGELFF
. | . | TRBJ1-6 | TRBV20-1 | TGCAGTGCTCGTCCAGACGGAAATTCACCCCTCCACTTT | CSARPDGNSPLHF
TRBD2 | many | TRBJ2-5 | TRBV12-3/TRBV12-4 | TGTGCCAGCAGACTATCCGGGGGGGAAGAGACCCAGTACTTC | CASRLSGGEETQYF
. | few | TRBJ2-1 | TRBV20-1 | TGCAGTGCTCCTTTCGGGGTCAATGAGCAGTTCTTC | CSAPFGVNEQFF
. | many | TRBJ1-5 | TRBV12-3/TRBV12-4 | TGTGCCAGCAGTTTTCTCGGGGATCAGCCCCAGCATTTT | CASSFLGDQPQHF
. | few | TRBJ1-1 | TRBV12-3/TRBV12-4 | TGTGCCAGCAGTTTGGGCAGGGAAAGGAACACTGAAGCTTTCTTT | CASSLGRERNTEAFF
. | . | TRBJ2-7 | TRBV7-6 | TGTGCCAGCAGCTTAGCGAGGGGTTTCGAGCAGTACTTC | CASSLARGFEQYF